This T cell receptor (beta chain) was documented in a study of T cells in localized non-small cell lung cancer. Study outcomes and limitations: Highest T cell clonality was seen in uninvolved adjacent lung, surpassing that measured in tumor. When the top 100 tumor clones were examined, a median about 60 of them also appeared in the adjacent lung, which was paired and uninvolved.

With regard to this clone: The antigen remains undetermined.

The table came from immunoSEQ multiplex PCR; TCRdb's copy has only in-frame clones and leaves some out. This sample has about 74,000 clones, with approximately 88% found just once. The CDR3 sequence is 16 residues long. Germline CDR1 is SGHTA and CDR2 is FQGTGA. The ends were cut back, 3 bases at V and 0 bases at J, with 9 bases in the middle. The chain employs TRBV7-3 and TRBJ2-6; D is ambiguous. This clonotype was sampled from a female donor aged 60 or older with stage I lung adenocarcinoma. Material: peripheral blood, obtained before any cancer treatment. The CDR3 region has the DNA TGTGCCAGCAGCTTGGGTACGAGCTCTGGGGCCAACGTCCTGACTTTC. Encoded protein: CASSLGTSSGANVLTF.